This T cell receptor beta chain comes out of a study of T cells in narcolepsy. Per germline, CDR1 LNHNV and CDR2 YYDKDF (reference sequence). The CDR3 totals 14 residues. Trimming removed 1 base at V and 1 base at J, with 7 bases between. For this clone: Its antigen is not known.

Sequencing used immunoSEQ multiplex PCR; TCRdb keeps in-frame clones, though not all of them. The repertoire holds about 40,000 clones, with about 91% as singletons. Study-wide findings and caveats: Autoreactive clonotypes reportedly recurred in blood of same and different patients, not controls.

The receptor was isolated from a human donor with narcolepsy. The source material was CD45RA- memory CD4+ T cells from PBMCs. The J gene is TRBJ2-5, the V gene TRBV15; no reliable D call. This CDR3 is CATSRAGGQETQYF. The CDR3 DNA sequence: TGTGCCACCAGCAGAGCTGGCGGCCAAGAGACCCAGTACTTC.